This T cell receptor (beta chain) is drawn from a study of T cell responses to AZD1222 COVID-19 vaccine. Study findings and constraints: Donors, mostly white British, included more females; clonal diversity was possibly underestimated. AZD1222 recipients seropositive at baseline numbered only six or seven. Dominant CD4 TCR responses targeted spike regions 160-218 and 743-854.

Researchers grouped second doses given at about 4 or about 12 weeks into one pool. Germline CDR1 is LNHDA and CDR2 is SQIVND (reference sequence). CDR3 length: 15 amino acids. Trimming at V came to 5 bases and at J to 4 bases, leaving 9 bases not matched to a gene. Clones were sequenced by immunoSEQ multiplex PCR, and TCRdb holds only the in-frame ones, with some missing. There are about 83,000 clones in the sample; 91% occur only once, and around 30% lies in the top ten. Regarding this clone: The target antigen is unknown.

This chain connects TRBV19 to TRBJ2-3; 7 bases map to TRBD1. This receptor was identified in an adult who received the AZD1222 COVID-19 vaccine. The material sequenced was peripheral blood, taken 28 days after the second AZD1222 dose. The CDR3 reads CASSHHRGSADTQYF. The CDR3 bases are TGTGCCAGTAGTCACCACAGGGGTAGCGCAGATACGCAGTATTTT.